What follows are 16 T cell receptor beta chains derived from one specimen sequenced in a study of blood T cell repertoires in COVID-19 (dated by TCRdb to 2020 to 2022). Receptor libraries were prepared by the immunoSEQ multiplex PCR assay. TCRdb re-hosts the immuneACCESS table, in-frame sequences only. Its copies lack some clones; in the studies checked, an unresolved V gene accounts for under half of them, and the cause for the rest is not known. The sample profile shows about 210,000 clones; approximately 86% of them were found once. The leading ten clones occupy 10% of the sample. Sequenced input: PBMCs or T cells enriched from blood (not recorded which). The receptors derive from a man aged 18 to 29 with acute COVID-19.

V is TRBV19 and J is TRBJ1-5; D may be TRBD1 (6 bases). Per germline, CDR1 LNHDA and CDR2 SQIVND (reference sequence). Trimming left V 3 bases short and J 6 bases short, with 12 bases between. CDR3 length: 14 residues. Written as DNA, the CDR3 is TGTGCCAGTAGTATCGGGGGGCAGGGTCAGCCCCAGCATTTT. Translating it yields CASSIGGQGQPQHF.

The chain uses TRBV5-5 and TRBJ1-4, with 7 bases identical to TRBD1. The germline CDR1 and CDR2 sequences are SGHKS and YYEKEE (reference sequence). There are 14 residues in the CDR3. J was trimmed by 4 bases and V by 0 bases; bases with no gene match: 0. Here the CDR3 DNA reads TGTGCCAGCAGCTTGGGACAGGGTAATGAAAAACTGTTTTTT. Its protein is CASSLGQGNEKLFF. Drawing the rest from reference TRBV5-5 and TRBJ1-4, the complete variable domain is DAGVTQSPTHLIKTRGQQVTLRCSPISGHKSVSWYQQVLGQGPQFIFQYYEKEERGRGNFPDRFSARQFPNYSSELNVNALLLGDSALYLCASSLGQGNEKLFFGSGTQLSVL.

This rearrangement joins TRBV7-9 to TRBJ2-7; the match to TRBD1 covers 8 bases. Germline assignment: CDR1 SEHNR and CDR2 FQNEAQ (reference sequence). CDR3 size: 14 residues. V shed 6 bases and J 2 bases; nucleotides not matched to a gene: 6. In nucleotides, the CDR3 is TGTGCCAGCAGTCCGACAGGGGACCCCTACGAGCAGTACTTC. This sequence encodes CASSPTGDPYEQYF.

This chain links TRBV19 with TRBJ1-1; D is unresolved. Trimming pared 2 bases from V and 3 bases from J, leaving 7 bases between. The germline CDR1 and CDR2 sequences are LNHDA and SQIVND (reference sequence). The CDR3 is 13 residues long. CDR3 DNA sequence: TGTGCCAGTAGTATATCAGTTGACACTGAAGCTTTCTTT. As protein: CASSISVDTEAFF.

This chain connects TRBV11-3 to TRBJ2-5, with D tentatively TRBD2 (5 bases). Germline loops: CDR1 SGHNT, CDR2 YENEEA. Trimming stripped 2 bases from V and 5 bases from J, with 15 bases between. The CDR3 has 15 residues. CDR3 nucleotides: TGTGCCAGCAGCTTATACCGGGGTCCGTCGGAGACCCAGTACTTC. Residues: CASSLYRGPSETQYF.

The chain links TRBV7-8 to TRBJ1-6; 8 bases agree with TRBD1. Germline CDR1 SGHVS, CDR2 FQNEAQ. The CDR3 consists of 15 residues. The junction had 6 bases not matched to a gene; V was cut back by 1 base and J by 10 bases. The CDR3 loop is CASSLEWTGKSPLHF. The CDR3 nucleotides read TGTGCCAGCAGCTTAGAGTGGACAGGGAAATCACCCCTCCACTTT.

This chain links TRBV28 with TRBJ1-6; TRBD1 is a possible D gene (5 bases). CDR3 size: 15 residues. Germline CDR1 MDHEN, CDR2 SYDVKM. The V end was cut by 4 bases, the J end by 1 base, with 8 bases between. DNA for the CDR3: TGTGCCAGCAGTTCTGGGGGGTCCTATAATTCACCCCTCCACTTT. Its protein product is CASSSGGSYNSPLHF.

This clone showed up just a few times. The rearrangement joins TRBV7-8 to TRBJ2-1; perhaps TRBD2 as D (6 bases). The V gene lost 1 base and the J gene lost 1 base, with 17 bases spanning the gap. Germline CDR1 reads SGHVS; CDR2 reads FQNEAQ. This CDR3 has 18 residues. CDR3 in amino acids: CASSLGYRGSQSYNEQFF. In nucleotides, the CDR3 is TGTGCCAGCAGCTTAGGGTATCGGGGGAGTCAGTCCTACAATGAGCAGTTCTTC.

The chain combines TRBV9 with TRBJ2-1; possible D gene TRBD1, 6 bases. Germline V gene sequence: CDR1 SGDLS, CDR2 YYNGEE. V was shortened by 5 bases and J by 7 bases, with 13 bases between the two germline ends. The length of the CDR3 is 13 residues. The CDR3, as DNA: TGTGCCAGCAGTAGGACAGAGGGGAATGAGCAGTTCTTC. This encodes CASSRTEGNEQFF.

The chain recombines TRBV6-5 with TRBJ2-1, with a tentative D call TRBD1 (6 bases). Germline V lookup: CDR1 MNHEY, CDR2 SVGAGI. The germline V and J ends were trimmed by 4 bases and 7 bases, with 17 bases remaining between them. The CDR3 spans 15 residues. In DNA, the CDR3 is TGTGCCAGCAGTTCCGGCCCCGACAGGTCGAATGAGCAGTTCTTC. Translation: CASSSGPDRSNEQFF.

The V call is TRBV30, the J call TRBJ1-3; 8 bases agree with TRBD1. The CDR3 spans 15 residues. Trimming at V came to 3 bases and at J to 2 bases, leaving 6 bases not matched to a gene. In germline, CDR1 is GTSNPN, CDR2 SVGIG (reference sequence). The CDR3 reads CAWSDKQGAGNTIYF. The CDR3 DNA reads TGTGCCTGGAGCGATAAACAGGGGGCTGGAAACACCATATATTTT.

The chain has TRBV28 and TRBJ2-1, with a tentative D call TRBD2 (5 bases). The germline CDR1 and CDR2 sequences are MDHEN and SYDVKM. This CDR3 is 15 amino acids long. Trimming left V 6 bases short and J 5 bases short, with 17 bases between. Here the CDR3 DNA reads TGTGCCAGCAGCAAAGGACTGGCTAGACACAATGAGCAGTTCTTC. Translation: CASSKGLARHNEQFF. Using reference TRBV28 and TRBJ2-1 for the parts outside the CDR3, the full variable domain is DVKVTQSSRYLVKRTGEKVFLECVQDMDHENMFWYRQDPGLGLRLIYFSYDVKMKEKGDIPEGYSVSREKKERFSLILESASTNQTSMYLCASSKGLARHNEQFFGPGTRLTVL.

The CDR3 sequence is CASREADIANYGYTF. As DNA, the CDR3 is TGTGCCAGCCGAGAGGCGGATATAGCTAACTATGGCTACACCTTC. The chain uses TRBV27 and TRBJ1-2; no clear D. V dropped 8 bases and J dropped 0 bases, with 16 bases sitting between them. This CDR3 has 15 amino acids. Germline assignment: CDR1 MNHEY and CDR2 SMNVEV (reference sequence).

The V gene is TRBV11-3, the J gene TRBJ2-7; D might be TRBD2 (6 bases). The CDR3 has 13 residues. V lost 10 bases to trimming and J lost 7 bases, with 20 bases between them. Germline V gene data show CDR1 as SGHNT and CDR2 as YENEEA. The CDR3 protein is CATTTGLAAEQYF. CDR3 DNA: TGTGCCACCACCACGGGACTGGCGGCAGAGCAGTACTTC.

This sequence joins TRBV4-1 and TRBJ1-1, with TRBD1 identical over 9 bases. Trimming took 3 bases from V and 4 from J; bases not matched to a gene: 3. The CDR3 extends over 14 amino acids. Germline loops: CDR1 MGHRA, CDR2 YSYEKL. CDR3 coding DNA: TGCGCCAGCAGCCAGGGACAGGGCGGCACTGAAGCTTTCTTT. Translation gives CASSQGQGGTEAFF.

The V gene is TRBV3-1 (or the pseudogene TRBV3-2), the J gene TRBJ2-1, with 8 bases identical to TRBD1. Germline CDR1 and CDR2: LGHDT and YNNKEL (reference sequence). This CDR3 comprises 13 residues. Trimming removed 4 bases from V and 9 bases from J; junction bases left unmatched: 5. The CDR3 region has the DNA TGTGCCAGCAGCCCTCAGGGGGCCGTTGAGCAGTTCTTC. Its translation: CASSPQGAVEQFF.